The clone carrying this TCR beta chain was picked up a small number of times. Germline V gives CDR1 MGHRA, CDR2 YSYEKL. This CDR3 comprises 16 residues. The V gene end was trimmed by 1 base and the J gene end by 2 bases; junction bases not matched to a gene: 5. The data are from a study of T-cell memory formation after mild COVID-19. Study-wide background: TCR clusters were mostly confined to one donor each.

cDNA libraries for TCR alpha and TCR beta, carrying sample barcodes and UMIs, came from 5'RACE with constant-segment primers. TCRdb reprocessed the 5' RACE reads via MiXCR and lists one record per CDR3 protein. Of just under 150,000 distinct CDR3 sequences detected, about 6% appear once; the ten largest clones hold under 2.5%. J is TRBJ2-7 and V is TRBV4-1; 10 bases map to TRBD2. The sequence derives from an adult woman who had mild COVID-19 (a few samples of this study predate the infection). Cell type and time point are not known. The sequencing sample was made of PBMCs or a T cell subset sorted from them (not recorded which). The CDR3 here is CASSQGQGLAAYEQYF. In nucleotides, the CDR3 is TGCGCCAGCAGCCAAGGCCAAGGACTAGCGGCCTACGAGCAGTACTTC.